This T cell receptor beta chain was sequenced during a study of beta chain features in type 1 diabetes. The overall study: Age, gender and cell yields were similar between patients and healthy donors. All of the samples together had more than 95 million sorted cells examined.

One heparinised blood draw averaging roughly 100 mL was given by each donor. The CDR3 covers 14 residues. V gave up 5 bases and J gave up 5 bases; unmatched junction bases: 8. Germline loops: CDR1 SEHNR, CDR2 FQNEAQ (reference sequence). Comment on this clone: What it binds is unknown.

The sequenced template was cDNA made from the entire isolated RNA. TCRdb's table, derived via immunoSEQ multiplex PCR, lists solely in-frame clones and lacks some. The repertoire holds hundreds of thousands of clones, with around 15% as singletons. Study findings and constraints: Patients and controls would share equally any PCR tilt toward shorter templates. Patients with Type 1 diabetes showed moderately but significantly shorter TCRB CDR3s in all four CD4+ subsets.

This chain connects TRBV7-9 to TRBJ2-7; 8 bases align to TRBD2. The TCR comes from a young man with type 1 diabetes. The specimen sequenced was naive CD4+ T cells from blood. The CDR3, as DNA: TGTGCCAGCAGCCCTAAGGGGCGGGGGGACGAGCAGTACTTC. It codes for CASSPKGRGDEQYF.